This T cell receptor (beta chain) stems from a study of blood T cell repertoires in COVID-19. Turning to the study itself: The samples span acute and convalescent COVID-19 from the United States, Italy and Spain. T cells, B-cell-depleted T cells, or PBMCs supplied cDNA or gDNA.

As originally analysed: Reference gene primers were amplified, and this amplification served to estimate nucleated cell counts. Clones were sequenced by immunoSEQ multiplex PCR, and TCRdb holds only the in-frame ones, with some missing. For V, J and clone size, that table is used; D and trimming come from the DNA. The sample has approximately 100,000 clones; 85% are singletons. Sequences were obtained from peripheral blood. This sequence originates from a woman between 70 and 85 years old with active or convalescent COVID-19.

The CDR3 spells CASSLVSGRLNEQFF. The CDR3 DNA sequence: TGTGCCAGCAGCTTAGTTAGCGGGAGACTAAATGAGCAGTTCTTC. The V gene is TRBV11-2, the J gene TRBJ2-1; 9 bases map to TRBD2. Germline CDR1 reads SGHAT; CDR2 reads FQNNGV. This CDR3 contains 15 residues. With 1 base clipped from V and 7 bases from J, the junction kept 5 bases outside the gene matches. Looking up the rest from reference TRBV11-2 and TRBJ2-1 gives the full variable domain: EAGVAQSPRYKIIEKRQSVAFWCNPISGHATLYWYQQILGQGPKLLIQFQNNGVVDDSQLPKDRFSAERLKGVDSTLKIQPAKLEDSAVYLCASSLVSGRLNEQFFGPGTRLTVL.